The present TCR beta chain was sequenced within a study of blood T cell repertoires in COVID-19. The V gene's germline CDR1 is MNHEY and CDR2 SVGAGI. The CDR3 is 15 amino acids. Between the trimmed V and J ends, which lost 9 bases and 4 bases, there was a span of 20 bases. Assay: immunoSEQ multiplex PCR; the TCRdb copy retains only in-frame clones and omits some. The table lists some 64,000 clones, roughly 79% of them singletons. The sequence was collected from a woman aged 60-70 years with acute or convalescent COVID-19. The J gene is TRBJ2-3, the V gene TRBV6-5, with D unclear. Material for sequencing was peripheral blood. This CDR3 reads CASPPPGYRADTQYF. In DNA form, the CDR3 reads TGTGCCAGTCCCCCCCCTGGGTACAGAGCAGATACGCAGTATTTT.